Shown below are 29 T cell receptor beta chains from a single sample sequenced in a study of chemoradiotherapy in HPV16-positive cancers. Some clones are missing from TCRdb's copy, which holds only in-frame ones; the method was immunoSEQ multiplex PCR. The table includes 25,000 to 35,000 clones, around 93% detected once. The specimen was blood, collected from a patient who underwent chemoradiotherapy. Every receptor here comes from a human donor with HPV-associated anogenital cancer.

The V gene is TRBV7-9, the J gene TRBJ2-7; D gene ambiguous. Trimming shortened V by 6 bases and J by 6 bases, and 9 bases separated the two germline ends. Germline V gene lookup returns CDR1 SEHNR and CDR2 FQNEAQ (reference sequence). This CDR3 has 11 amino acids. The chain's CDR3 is CASSKTGEQYF. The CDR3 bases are TGTGCCAGCAGTAAAACTGGCGAGCAGTACTTC.

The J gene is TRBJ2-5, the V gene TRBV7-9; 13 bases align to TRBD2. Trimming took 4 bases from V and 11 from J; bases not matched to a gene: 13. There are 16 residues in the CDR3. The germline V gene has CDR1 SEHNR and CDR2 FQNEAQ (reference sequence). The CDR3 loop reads CASSSPTGTSGIEQYF. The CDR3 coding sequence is TGTGCCAGCAGCTCTCCCACCGGGACTAGCGGGATAGAGCAGTACTTC.

The CDR3 nucleotides read TGTGCCTGGAGTGTAGGTTCAGGGAATGAAAAACTGTTTTTT. It codes for CAWSVGSGNEKLFF. The chain combines TRBV30 with TRBJ1-4, with a weak D call TRBD1 (5 bases). Trimming removed 0 bases at V and 5 bases at J, with 10 bases between. The CDR3 runs 14 residues. CDR1 GTSNPN and CDR2 SVGIG come from the germline V gene (reference sequence).

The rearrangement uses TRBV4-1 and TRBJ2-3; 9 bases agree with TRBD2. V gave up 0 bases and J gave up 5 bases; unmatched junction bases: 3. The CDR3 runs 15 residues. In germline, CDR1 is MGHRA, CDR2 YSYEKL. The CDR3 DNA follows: TGCGCCAGCAGCCAAGAGGAACTAGCGGGAGATACGCAGTATTTT. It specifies CASSQEELAGDTQYF.

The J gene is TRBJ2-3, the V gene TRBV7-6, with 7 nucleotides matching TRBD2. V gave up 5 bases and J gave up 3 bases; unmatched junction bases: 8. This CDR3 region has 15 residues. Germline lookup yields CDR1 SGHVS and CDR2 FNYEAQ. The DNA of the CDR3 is TGTGCCAGCAGCCAACTAGCGTTAGGGACAGATACGCAGTATTTT. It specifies CASSQLALGTDTQYF.

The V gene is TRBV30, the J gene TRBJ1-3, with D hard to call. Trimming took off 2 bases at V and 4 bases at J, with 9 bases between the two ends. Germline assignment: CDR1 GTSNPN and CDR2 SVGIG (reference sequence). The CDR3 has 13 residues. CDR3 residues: CAWSMNLGNTIYF. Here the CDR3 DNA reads TGTGCCTGGAGTATGAATCTAGGAAACACCATATATTTT.

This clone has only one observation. Here the CDR3 DNA reads TGTGCCAGCAGCTTAGCGCATTTGCGTGAGACCCAGTACTTC. Translation: CASSLAHLRETQYF. This sequence joins TRBV7-8 and TRBJ2-5, with D unclear. V gave up 0 bases and J gave up 5 bases, with 10 bases separating them. The CDR3 length is 14 residues. CDR1 is SGHVS and CDR2 is FQNEAQ in the germline V gene.

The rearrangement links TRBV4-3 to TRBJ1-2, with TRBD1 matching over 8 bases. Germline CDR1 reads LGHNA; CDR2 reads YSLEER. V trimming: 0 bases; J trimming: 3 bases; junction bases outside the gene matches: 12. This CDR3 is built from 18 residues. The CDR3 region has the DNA TGCGCCAGCAGCCAAGATCTGAGGACAGGGCCCTCAGACTATGGCTACACCTTC. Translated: CASSQDLRTGPSDYGYTF.

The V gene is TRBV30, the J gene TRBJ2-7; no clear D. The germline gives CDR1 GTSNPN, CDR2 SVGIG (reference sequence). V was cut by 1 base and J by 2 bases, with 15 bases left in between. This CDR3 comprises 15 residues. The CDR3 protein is CAWSDHRNRAYEQYF. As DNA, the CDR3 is TGTGCCTGGAGTGACCATCGGAACAGAGCCTACGAGCAGTACTTC. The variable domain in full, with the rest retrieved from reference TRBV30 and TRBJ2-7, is SQTIHQWPATLVQPVGSPLSLECTVEGTSNPNLYWYRQAAGRGLQLLFYSVGIGQISSEVPQNLSASRPQDRQFILSSKKLLLSDSGFYLCAWSDHRNRAYEQYFGPGTRLTVT.

The CDR3 loop reads CAMSEGRGLRTDTQYF. CDR3 DNA: TGTGCCATGTCCGAAGGCAGGGGGCTTCGCACAGATACGCAGTATTTT. This chain uses TRBV10-3 with TRBJ2-3, with TRBD1 matching over 8 bases. The trim removed 9 bases at V and 1 base at J, leaving 12 bases unmatched. This CDR3 has 16 residues. Germline values: CDR1 ENHRY, CDR2 SYGVKD.

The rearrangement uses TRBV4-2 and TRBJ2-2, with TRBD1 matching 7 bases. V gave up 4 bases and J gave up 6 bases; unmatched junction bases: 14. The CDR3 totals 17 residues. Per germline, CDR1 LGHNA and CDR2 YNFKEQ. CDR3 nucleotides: TGTGCCAGCAGCCCATTAGGGACAGACCCTAGAGCCGGGGAGCTGTTTTTT. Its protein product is CASSPLGTDPRAGELFF.

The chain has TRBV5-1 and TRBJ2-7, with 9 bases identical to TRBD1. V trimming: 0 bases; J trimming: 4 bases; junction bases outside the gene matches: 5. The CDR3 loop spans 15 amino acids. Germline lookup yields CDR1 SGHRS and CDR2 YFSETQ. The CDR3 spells CASSLAPTGGYEQYF. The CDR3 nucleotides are TGCGCCAGCAGCTTGGCGCCGACAGGGGGTTACGAGCAGTACTTC.

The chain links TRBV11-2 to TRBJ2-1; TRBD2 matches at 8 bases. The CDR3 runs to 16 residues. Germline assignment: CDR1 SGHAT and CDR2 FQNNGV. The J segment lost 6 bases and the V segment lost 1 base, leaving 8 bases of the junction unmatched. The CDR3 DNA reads TGTGCCAGCAGCTTAGTTAGTCTAGCGGGCCTCAATGAGCAGTTCTTC. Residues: CASSLVSLAGLNEQFF. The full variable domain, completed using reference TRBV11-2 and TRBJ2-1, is EAGVAQSPRYKIIEKRQSVAFWCNPISGHATLYWYQQILGQGPKLLIQFQNNGVVDDSQLPKDRFSAERLKGVDSTLKIQPAKLEDSAVYLCASSLVSLAGLNEQFFGPGTRLTVL.

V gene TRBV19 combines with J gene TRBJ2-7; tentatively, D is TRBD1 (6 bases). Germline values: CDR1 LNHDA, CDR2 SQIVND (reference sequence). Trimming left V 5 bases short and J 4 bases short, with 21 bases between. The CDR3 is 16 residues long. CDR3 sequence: CASSPRQGLELYEQYF. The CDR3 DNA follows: TGTGCCAGTAGTCCCAGGCAGGGGCTCGAGCTTTACGAGCAGTACTTC.

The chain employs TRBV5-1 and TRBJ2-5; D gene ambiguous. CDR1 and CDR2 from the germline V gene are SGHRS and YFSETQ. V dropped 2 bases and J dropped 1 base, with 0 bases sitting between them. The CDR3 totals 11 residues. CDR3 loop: CASSFQETQYF. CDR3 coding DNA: TGCGCCAGCAGCTTCCAAGAGACCCAGTACTTC.

The CDR3, as DNA: TGCGCCAGCAGCCAAGAAAGGCGAACGCTGGATTATCAGCCCCAGCATTTT. Translation: CASSQERRTLDYQPQHF. The V gene is TRBV4-1, the J gene TRBJ1-5; the D is unclear. Between the trimmed V and J ends, which lost 0 bases and 5 bases, there was a span of 17 bases. Germline V CDR1 and CDR2: MGHRA, YSYEKL. The CDR3 length is 17 residues.

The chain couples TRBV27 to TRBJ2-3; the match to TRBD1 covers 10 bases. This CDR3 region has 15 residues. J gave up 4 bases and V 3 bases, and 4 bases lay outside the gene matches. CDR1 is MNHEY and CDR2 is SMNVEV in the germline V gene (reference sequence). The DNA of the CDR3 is TGTGCCAGCAGTTTGGGACAGGGGAGGGCAGATACGCAGTATTTT. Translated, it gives CASSLGQGRADTQYF.

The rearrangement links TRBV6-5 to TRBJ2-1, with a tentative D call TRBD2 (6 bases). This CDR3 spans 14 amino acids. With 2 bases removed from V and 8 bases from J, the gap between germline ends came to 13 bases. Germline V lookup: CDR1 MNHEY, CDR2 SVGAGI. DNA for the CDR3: TGTGCCAGCAGTTACCACCGGGGGTGGGATGAGCAGTTCTTC. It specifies CASSYHRGWDEQFF.

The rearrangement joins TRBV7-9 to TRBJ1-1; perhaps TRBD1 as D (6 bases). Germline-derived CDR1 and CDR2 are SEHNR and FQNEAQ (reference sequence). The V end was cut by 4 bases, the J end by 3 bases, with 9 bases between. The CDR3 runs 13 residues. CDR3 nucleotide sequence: TGTGCCAGCAGCTGGGACATCGACACTGAAGCTTTCTTT. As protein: CASSWDIDTEAFF.

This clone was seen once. CDR3 sequence: CASGLAGGTDTQYF. DNA for the CDR3: TGCGCCAGCGGATTAGCGGGGGGCACAGATACGCAGTATTTT. This chain joins TRBV10-1 and TRBJ2-3; 9 bases are a match to TRBD2. The length of the CDR3 is 14 residues. Germline values: CDR1 WNHNN, CDR2 SYGVQD (reference sequence). V was clipped by 8 bases and J by 1 base; unmatched bases: 4.

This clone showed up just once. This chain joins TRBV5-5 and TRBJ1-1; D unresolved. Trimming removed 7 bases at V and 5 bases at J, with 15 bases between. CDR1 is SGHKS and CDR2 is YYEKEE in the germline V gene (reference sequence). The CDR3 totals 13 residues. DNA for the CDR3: TGTGCCAGCGATACCCGGGGATGGACTGAAGCTTTCTTT. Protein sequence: CASDTRGWTEAFF.

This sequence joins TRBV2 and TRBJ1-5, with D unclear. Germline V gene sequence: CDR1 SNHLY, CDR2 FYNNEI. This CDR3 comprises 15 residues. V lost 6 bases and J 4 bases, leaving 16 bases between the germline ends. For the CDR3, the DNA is TGTGCCAGCAGCCTAGGTGGTAGGGATAATCAGCCCCAGCATTTT. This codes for CASSLGGRDNQPQHF. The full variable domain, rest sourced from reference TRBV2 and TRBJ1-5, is EPEVTQTPSHQVTQMGQEVILRCVPISNHLYFYWYRQILGQKVEFLVSFYNNEISEKSEIFDDQFSVERPDGSNFTLKIRSTKLEDSAMYFCASSLGGRDNQPQHFGDGTRLSIL.

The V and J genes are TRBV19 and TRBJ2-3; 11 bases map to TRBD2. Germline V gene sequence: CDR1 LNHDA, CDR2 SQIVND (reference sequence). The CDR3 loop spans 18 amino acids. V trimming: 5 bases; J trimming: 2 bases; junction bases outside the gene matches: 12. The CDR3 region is CASSDRLKGLAVTDTQYF. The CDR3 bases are TGTGCCAGTAGTGATAGACTGAAGGGACTAGCGGTCACAGATACGCAGTATTTT.

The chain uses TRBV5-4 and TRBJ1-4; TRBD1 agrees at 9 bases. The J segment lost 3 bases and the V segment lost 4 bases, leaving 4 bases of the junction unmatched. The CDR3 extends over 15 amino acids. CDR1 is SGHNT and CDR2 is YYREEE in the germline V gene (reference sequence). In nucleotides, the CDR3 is TGTGCCAGCAGCCTACAGGGGGCGGCTAATGAAAAACTGTTTTTT. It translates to CASSLQGAANEKLFF.

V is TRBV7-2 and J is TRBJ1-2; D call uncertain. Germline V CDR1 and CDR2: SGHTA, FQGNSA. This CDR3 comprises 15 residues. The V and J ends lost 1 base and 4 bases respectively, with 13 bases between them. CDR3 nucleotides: TGTGCCAGCAGCTTAGGGGGTTCAACCACCTATGGCTACACCTTC. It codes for CASSLGGSTTYGYTF.

CDR3 bases: TGCGCCAGCAGCTGGGGGGGGGTGAACACTGAAGCTTTCTTT. It is translated as CASSWGGVNTEAFF. The chain links TRBV5-1 to TRBJ1-1; TRBD1 might be the D (5 bases). The germline CDR1 and CDR2 sequences are SGHRS and YFSETQ. This CDR3 has 14 amino acids. Trimming shortened V by 3 bases and J by 0 bases, and 9 bases separated the two germline ends.

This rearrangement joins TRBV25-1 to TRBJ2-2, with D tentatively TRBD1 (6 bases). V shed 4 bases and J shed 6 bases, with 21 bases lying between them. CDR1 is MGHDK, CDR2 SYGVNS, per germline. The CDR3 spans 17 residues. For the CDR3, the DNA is TGTGCCAGCAGTGGATCGGACAGAGGGGTCCGGTCCGGGGAGCTGTTTTTT. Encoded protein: CASSGSDRGVRSGELFF.

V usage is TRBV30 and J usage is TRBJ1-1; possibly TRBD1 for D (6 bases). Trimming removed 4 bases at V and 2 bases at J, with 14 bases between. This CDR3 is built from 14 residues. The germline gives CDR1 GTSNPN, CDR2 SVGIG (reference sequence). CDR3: CAWITTGGNTEAFF. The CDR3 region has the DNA TGTGCCTGGATTACGACAGGAGGAAACACTGAAGCTTTCTTT.

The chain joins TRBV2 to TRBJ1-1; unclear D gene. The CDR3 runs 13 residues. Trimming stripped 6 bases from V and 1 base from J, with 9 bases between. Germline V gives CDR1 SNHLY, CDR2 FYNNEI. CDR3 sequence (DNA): TGTGCCAGCAGCCTATTAGGGAACACTGAAGCTTTCTTT. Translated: CASSLLGNTEAFF. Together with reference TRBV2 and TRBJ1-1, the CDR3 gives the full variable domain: EPEVTQTPSHQVTQMGQEVILRCVPISNHLYFYWYRQILGQKVEFLVSFYNNEISEKSEIFDDQFSVERPDGSNFTLKIRSTKLEDSAMYFCASSLLGNTEAFFGQGTRLTVV.